The 30 T cell receptor beta chains below were found in one sample sequenced in a study of shared clonotypes between healthy human individuals. Data came from immunoSEQ multiplex PCR; TCRdb stores just in-frame clones and leaves some out. The sample lists about 2 million clones, roughly 95% occurring once. CD45RO-negative CD8 cells positively selected for CCR7 made up the naive population, which excluded terminally differentiated effector memory CD45RA+ cells. The sample was naive CD8+ T cells sorted from blood. The receptors were sampled from a man aged 18 to 29 in good health.

The rearrangement links TRBV6-5 to TRBJ2-2; TRBD1 is a possible D gene (5 bases). Germline loops: CDR1 MNHEY, CDR2 SVGAGI. CDR3 length equals 15 residues. Trimming removed 6 bases at V and 1 base at J, with 12 bases between. The DNA for the CDR3 is TGTGCCAGCAGGCTGGGGCCCCAGAACACCGGGGAGCTGTTTTTT. It encodes CASRLGPQNTGELFF.

The V call is TRBV19, the J call TRBJ2-5, with 9 bases matching TRBD1. The V segment lost 6 bases and the J segment 6 bases; nucleotides outside the gene matches: 5. Germline CDR1 and CDR2: LNHDA and SQIVND (reference sequence). The CDR3 covers 13 residues. CDR3 nucleotide sequence: TGTGCCAGTAGCCCGACAGGGGGGCAGACCCAGTACTTC. Its protein is CASSPTGGQTQYF.

The chain uses TRBV28 and TRBJ1-6, with 7 bases identical to TRBD1. The CDR3 is made up of 15 amino acids. The V and J ends lost 5 bases and 7 bases, in that order; junction bases with no gene match: 8. Germline lookup yields CDR1 MDHEN and CDR2 SYDVKM. CDR3 loop: CASSETTGSNSPLHF. In DNA form, the CDR3 reads TGTGCCAGCAGTGAAACGACAGGGAGCAATTCACCCCTCCACTTT.

The chain couples TRBV6-1 to TRBJ2-5; 8 positions match TRBD1. CDR1 and CDR2 from the germline V gene are MNHNS and SASEGT. The CDR3 covers 14 residues. The ends lost 6 bases at V and 5 bases at J; junction bases unmatched: 8. CDR3: CASSRTGYMETQYF. CDR3 sequence (DNA): TGTGCCAGCAGCCGGACAGGGTATATGGAGACCCAGTACTTC.

The chain carries TRBV4-1 and TRBJ2-7; TRBD1 might be the D (5 bases). The CDR3 sequence is 15 residues long. With 0 bases removed from V and 4 bases from J, the gap between germline ends came to 13 bases. CDR1 and CDR2 (germline): MGHRA, YSYEKL. The CDR3 DNA reads TGCGCCAGCAGCCAAGAGTGGGGCATGTTATACGAGCAGTACTTC. It is translated as CASSQEWGMLYEQYF.

This clone has just one count. The chain links TRBV6-5 to TRBJ2-7, with 14 bases lining up with TRBD2. Germline loops: CDR1 MNHEY, CDR2 SVGAGI. There are 14 residues in the CDR3. With 2 bases clipped from V and 10 bases from J, the junction kept 4 bases outside the gene matches. The CDR3 here is CASSYGLAGGVQYF. The CDR3 DNA reads as TGTGCCAGCAGTTACGGACTAGCGGGAGGTGTTCAGTACTTC.

The chain couples TRBV29-1 to TRBJ2-3; D remains unclear. The CDR3 sequence is 13 residues long. Germline V CDR1 and CDR2: SQVTM, ANQGSEA. V was pared by 3 bases and J by 3 bases, with 10 bases between. CDR3 in amino acids: CSVESGLTDTQYF. In DNA form, the CDR3 reads TGCAGCGTTGAGTCCGGCCTGACAGATACGCAGTATTTT.

The DNA for the CDR3 is TGTGCCAGCAGTTTATCCCCGTTCTCTGGTGAAGAGACCCAGTACTTC. Its translation is CASSLSPFSGEETQYF. This sequence joins TRBV27 and TRBJ2-5; D gene uncertain. Trimming cost V 0 bases and J 3 bases, with 14 bases left between them. This CDR3 region has 16 residues. The germline CDR1 and CDR2 sequences are MNHEY and SMNVEV (reference sequence).

The chain couples TRBV5-1 to TRBJ2-1, with TRBD2 as a possible D gene (6 bases). The V and J ends lost 4 bases and 5 bases respectively, with 13 bases between them. This CDR3 has 14 residues. The germline CDR1 and CDR2 sequences are SGHRS and YFSETQ. The CDR3 loop reads CASSPGTGNNEQFF. The CDR3 nucleotides are TGCGCCAGCAGCCCCGGGACTGGAAACAATGAGCAGTTCTTC.

For the CDR3, the DNA is TGTGCCAGCGGGACAGGACCTAATTCACCCCTCCACTTT. Amino acids: CASGTGPNSPLHF. The chain links TRBV19 to TRBJ1-6; 8 nucleotides agree with TRBD1. Germline V gene sequence: CDR1 LNHDA, CDR2 SQIVND (reference sequence). V lost 9 bases and J lost 6; bases outside the gene matches: 4. CDR3 length: 13 residues.

This sequence joins TRBV11-2 and TRBJ2-5; D is undetermined. The CDR3 runs 15 residues. The V end lost 4 bases, the J end lost 5 bases, and 17 bases lay between the germline ends. Germline loops: CDR1 SGHAT, CDR2 FQNNGV. CDR3 nucleotide sequence: TGTGCCAGCAGCTCCCCAGTCACTTCCCAGGAGACCCAGTACTTC. Residues: CASSSPVTSQETQYF.

This chain's CDR3 is CASGQVDEQYF. Here the CDR3 DNA reads TGTGCCAGCGGACAGGTGGACGAGCAGTACTTC. The J gene is TRBJ2-7, the V gene TRBV25-1, with 7 bases lining up with TRBD1. Trimming took 8 bases from V and 5 from J; bases not matched to a gene: 3. Germline CDR1 MGHDK, CDR2 SYGVNS. The CDR3 covers 11 residues.

The V call is TRBV27, the J call TRBJ2-7, with D tentatively TRBD1 or TRBD2 (5 bases each). CDR3 size: 15 residues. Germline V lookup: CDR1 MNHEY, CDR2 SMNVEV (reference sequence). V lost 2 bases to trimming and J lost 3 bases, with 14 bases between them. CDR3 protein: CASSLGDGSYYEQYF. Here the CDR3 DNA reads TGTGCCAGCAGTTTAGGGGACGGATCCTACTACGAGCAGTACTTC.

Note on this clone: Other DNA sequences of this sample code for an identical CDR3. The CDR3 DNA reads as TGTGCCAGCAGCTTCGGGACTAGCGGTTACAATGAGCAGTTCTTC. Its translation is CASSFGTSGYNEQFF. The rearrangement links TRBV5-6 to TRBJ2-1; 11 bases agree with TRBD2. Germline V CDR1 and CDR2: SGHDT, YYEEEE. The CDR3 spans 15 residues. Unmatched junction bases numbered 2, after V lost 2 bases and J lost 4 bases.

The chain links TRBV5-4 to TRBJ1-1, with D possibly TRBD1 on 6 matching bases. Per germline, CDR1 SGHNT and CDR2 YYREEE (reference sequence). The ends were cut back, 0 bases at V and 12 bases at J, with 9 bases in the middle. The CDR3 runs to 11 residues. CDR3 in DNA: TGTGCCAGCAGCTTGGGACAGGTTCCTTTCTTT. Its protein product is CASSLGQVPFF.

CDR3 sequence: CASSPGTSGISETQYF. In DNA, the CDR3 is TGCGCCAGCAGCCCTGGGACTAGCGGGATTTCAGAGACCCAGTACTTC. The rearrangement uses TRBV5-1 and TRBJ2-5; 13 bases are shared with TRBD2. Germline CDR1 SGHRS, CDR2 YFSETQ. The CDR3 extends over 16 amino acids. V was pared by 4 bases and J by 4 bases, with 7 bases of the junction left unmatched.

The genes are TRBV5-6 and TRBJ2-1; D is unresolved. Germline lookup yields CDR1 SGHDT and CDR2 YYEEEE. The length of the CDR3 is 11 residues. Trimming removed 4 bases at V and 4 bases at J, with 3 bases between. Here the CDR3 DNA reads TGTGCCAGCAGCCATTACAATGAGCAGTTCTTC. Translating gives CASSHYNEQFF.

V and J are TRBV9 and TRBJ1-1, with D uncertain. The ends were cut back, 3 bases at V and 0 bases at J, with 12 bases in the middle. This CDR3 is 15 amino acids long. Germline-derived CDR1 and CDR2 are SGDLS and YYNGEE. CDR3 protein: CASSAGGGMNTEAFF. The CDR3 DNA reads TGTGCCAGCAGCGCTGGCGGTGGGATGAACACTGAAGCTTTCTTT.

This chain uses TRBV13 with TRBJ1-4; TRBD1 is a possible D gene (5 bases). V lost 7 bases, J lost 6 bases, and 15 bases lay in between. CDR1 is PRHDT and CDR2 is FYEKMQ in the germline V gene (reference sequence). The CDR3 runs 14 residues. CDR3: CASNFRGGDEKLFF. CDR3 coding DNA: TGTGCCAGCAACTTTCGGGGAGGGGATGAAAAACTGTTTTTT.

The chain has TRBV9 and TRBJ2-2, with no clear D. The CDR3 extends over 13 amino acids. Germline values: CDR1 SGDLS, CDR2 YYNGEE. The V and J ends lost 4 bases and 2 bases respectively, with 6 bases between them. The CDR3 region is CASSLTNTGELFF. CDR3 DNA sequence: TGTGCCAGCAGCCTTACAAACACCGGGGAGCTGTTTTTT.

V gene TRBV9 combines with J gene TRBJ1-1; the D is unclear. Per the germline V gene, CDR1 is SGDLS and CDR2 is YYNGEE. Trimming removed 0 bases from V and 3 bases from J, with 12 bases in between. The CDR3 contains 15 residues. CDR3 in amino acids: CASSVGFMGDTEAFF. The CDR3, as DNA: TGTGCCAGCAGCGTAGGGTTCATGGGTGACACTGAAGCTTTCTTT. Together with reference TRBV9 and TRBJ1-1, the CDR3 gives the full variable domain: DSGVTQTPKHLITATGQRVTLRCSPRSGDLSVYWYQQSLDQGLQFLIQYYNGEERAKGNILERFSAQQFPDLHSELNLSSLELGDSALYFCASSVGFMGDTEAFFGQGTRLTVV.

In its sample, this clone was seen a few times. Different DNA sequences within this sample yield the same CDR3. The chain employs TRBV4-1 and TRBJ2-5; unclear D gene. This CDR3 comprises 12 residues. Germline-derived CDR1 and CDR2 are MGHRA and YSYEKL. With 0 bases removed from V and 5 bases from J, the gap between germline ends came to 4 bases. In DNA form, the CDR3 reads TGCGCCAGCAGCCAAGATGATGAGACCCAGTACTTC. It translates to CASSQDDETQYF.

The rearrangement joins TRBV7-8 to TRBJ2-7; D possibly uses TRBD1 or TRBD2 (7 bases each). The CDR3 has 13 residues. The ends were cut back, 8 bases at V and 3 bases at J, with 14 bases in the middle. The germline V gene encodes CDR1 SGHVS and CDR2 FQNEAQ. The CDR3 DNA sequence: TGTGCCAGCCAACCAGGGGGGGACTACGAGCAGTACTTC. Amino acids: CASQPGGDYEQYF.

The rearrangement uses TRBV4-1 and TRBJ1-2; D gene unclear. The germline V gene encodes CDR1 MGHRA and CDR2 YSYEKL. This CDR3 comprises 13 residues. The germline V and J ends were trimmed by 0 bases and 4 bases, with 6 bases remaining between them. CDR3 DNA sequence: TGCGCCAGCAGCCAAGATTACAGCTATGGCTACACCTTC. Translating gives CASSQDYSYGYTF.

The genes are TRBV28 and TRBJ2-7, with D perhaps TRBD1 (5 bases). This CDR3 comprises 13 residues. From germline, CDR1 is MDHEN and CDR2 SYDVKM. Trimming took off 6 bases at V and 2 bases at J, with 11 bases between the two ends. CDR3 residues: CASRPTGTYEQYF. The CDR3 DNA sequence: TGTGCCAGCAGGCCCACAGGAACCTACGAGCAGTACTTC. Full variable domain (remainder filled in from reference TRBV28 and TRBJ2-7): DVKVTQSSRYLVKRTGEKVFLECVQDMDHENMFWYRQDPGLGLRLIYFSYDVKMKEKGDIPEGYSVSREKKERFSLILESASTNQTSMYLCASRPTGTYEQYFGPGTRLTVT.

The CDR3, as DNA: TGCAGTGCTAGCAACGGGGAGCTGTTTTTT. Amino acid sequence: CSASNGELFF. J is TRBJ2-2 and V is TRBV20-1; D not certain. V lost 3 bases and J lost 7, with 3 bases in between. From germline, CDR1 is DFQATT and CDR2 SNEGSKA (reference sequence). The length of the CDR3 is 10 residues.

The chain has TRBV30 and TRBJ1-1; D is unclear. CDR1 and CDR2 (germline): GTSNPN, SVGIG (reference sequence). The CDR3 extends over 12 amino acids. V lost 4 bases and J 6 bases, leaving 12 bases between the germline ends. The CDR3 sequence: CAWKDGGSEAFF. CDR3 nucleotides: TGTGCCTGGAAGGATGGCGGGTCTGAAGCTTTCTTT.

V gene TRBV7-9 combines with J gene TRBJ1-2; unclear D gene. CDR3 length equals 15 residues. The germline V gene encodes CDR1 SEHNR and CDR2 FQNEAQ (reference sequence). The ends were cut back, 4 bases at V and 6 bases at J, with 18 bases in the middle. The CDR3 reads CASSSPEVGWDGYTF. CDR3 nucleotide sequence: TGTGCCAGCAGCTCCCCCGAGGTAGGATGGGATGGCTACACCTTC.

The chain uses TRBV27 and TRBJ2-7; no definite D call. The germline V gene has CDR1 MNHEY and CDR2 SMNVEV (reference sequence). CDR3 length: 13 residues. V lost 5 bases and J 0 bases, leaving 8 bases between the germline ends. CDR3 amino acids: CASSPIPSYEQYF. In DNA form, the CDR3 reads TGTGCCAGCAGTCCCATCCCCTCCTACGAGCAGTACTTC.

This rearrangement joins TRBV7-8 to TRBJ2-5; 8 bases line up with TRBD2. The germline V gene has CDR1 SGHVS and CDR2 FQNEAQ. This CDR3 has 15 amino acids. Losses at the gene ends were 1 base for V and 5 bases for J; bases not matched to a gene: 6. This CDR3 is CASSLERGLGETQYF. The CDR3 coding sequence is TGTGCCAGCAGCTTAGAGCGGGGGCTCGGGGAGACCCAGTACTTC.